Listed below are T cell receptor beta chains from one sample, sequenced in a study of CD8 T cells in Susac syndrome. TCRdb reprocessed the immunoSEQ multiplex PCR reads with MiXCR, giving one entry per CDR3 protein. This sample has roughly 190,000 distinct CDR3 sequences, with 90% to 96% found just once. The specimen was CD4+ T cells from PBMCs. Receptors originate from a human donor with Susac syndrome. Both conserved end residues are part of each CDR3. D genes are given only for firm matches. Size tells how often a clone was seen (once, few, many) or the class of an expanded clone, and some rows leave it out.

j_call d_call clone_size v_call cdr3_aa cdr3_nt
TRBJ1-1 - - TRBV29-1 CSVGSGGNTEAFF TGCAGCGTGGGGTCCGGGGGAAACACTGAAGCTTTCTTT
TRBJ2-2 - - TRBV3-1 CASSRGGGDTGELFF TGTGCCAGCAGCCGAGGGGGGGGCGACACCGGGGAGCTGTTTTTT
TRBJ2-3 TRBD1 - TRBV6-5 CASSRTGATDTQYF TGTGCCAGCAGTAGGACAGGGGCCACAGATACGCAGTATTTT
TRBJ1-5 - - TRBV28 CASSFGLSNQPQHF TGTGCCAGCAGTTTCGGTCTATCCAATCAGCCCCAGCATTTT
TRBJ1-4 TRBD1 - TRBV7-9 CASSRTGVMGTNEKLFF TGTGCCAGCAGCCGCACAGGGGTCATGGGAACTAATGAAAAACTGTTTTTT
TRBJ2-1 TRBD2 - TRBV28 CASRMGLARSYNEQFF TGTGCCAGCAGGATGGGACTAGCCCGCTCCTACAATGAGCAGTTCTTC
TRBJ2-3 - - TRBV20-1 CSARDPHLSSTDTQYF TGCAGTGCTAGAGATCCCCACCTCTCTAGCACAGATACGCAGTATTTT
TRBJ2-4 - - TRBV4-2 CASSQEAGVNIQYF TGTGCCAGCAGCCAAGAAGCAGGGGTGAACATTCAGTACTTC
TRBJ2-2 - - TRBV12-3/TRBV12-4 CASSLLGGGELFF TGTGCCAGCAGTTTATTAGGGGGCGGGGAGCTGTTTTTT
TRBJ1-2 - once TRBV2 CASSELSSGYHGYTF TGTGCCAGCAGTGAACTCTCATCGGGGTACCATGGCTACACCTTC
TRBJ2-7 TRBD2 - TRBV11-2 CASRALAGGYEQYF TGTGCCAGCAGGGCCCTAGCGGGGGGCTACGAGCAGTACTTC
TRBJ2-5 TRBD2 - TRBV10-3 CAISSQIAGPISETQYF TGTGCCATCAGTAGCCAAATAGCGGGGCCTATATCTGAGACCCAGTACTTC
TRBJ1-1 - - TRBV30 CAWKWRGGTEAFF TGTGCCTGGAAGTGGCGCGGGGGCACTGAAGCTTTCTTT
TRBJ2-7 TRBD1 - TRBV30 CAWSVGTVSPYEQYF TGTGCCTGGAGTGTAGGGACAGTGAGCCCTTACGAGCAGTACTTC
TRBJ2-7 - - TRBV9 CASSVGGRSSEQYF TGTGCCAGCAGCGTAGGGGGCAGATCATCCGAGCAGTACTTC
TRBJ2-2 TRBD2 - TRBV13 CASSTGLAGIGELFF TGTGCCAGCAGCACTGGACTAGCGGGGATCGGGGAGCTGTTTTTT
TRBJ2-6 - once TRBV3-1 CASSQATGSSGANVLTF TGTGCCAGCAGCCAAGCTACAGGGTCTTCCGGGGCCAACGTCCTGACTTTC
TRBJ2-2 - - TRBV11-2 CASTYRDYGIPNTGELFF TGTGCCAGCACCTACCGAGATTACGGCATACCGAACACCGGGGAGCTGTTTTTT
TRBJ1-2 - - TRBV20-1 CSADPGTQRIYTF TGCAGTGCTGACCCCGGGACCCAGCGGATCTACACCTTC
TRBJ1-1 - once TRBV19 CASSIAGQLNTEAFF TGTGCCAGTAGTATAGCCGGACAGCTGAACACTGAAGCTTTCTTT
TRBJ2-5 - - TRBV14 CASSQDVGALETQYF TGTGCCAGCAGCCAAGATGTTGGGGCACTAGAGACCCAGTACTTC
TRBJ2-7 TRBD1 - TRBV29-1 CSGSQGATYEQYF TGCAGCGGATCCCAGGGGGCAACCTACGAGCAGTACTTC
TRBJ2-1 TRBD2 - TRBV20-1 CSARDRGGALNEQFF TGCAGTGCTAGAGATCGCGGGGGGGCCCTCAATGAGCAGTTCTTC
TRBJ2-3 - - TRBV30 CAWNQGVTDTQYF TGTGCCTGGAACCAAGGAGTTACAGATACGCAGTATTTT
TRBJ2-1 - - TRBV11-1 CASSHQGGEQFF TGTGCCAGCAGCCACCAGGGAGGTGAGCAGTTCTTC
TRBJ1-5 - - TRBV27 CASSLEARNQPQHF TGTGCCAGCAGTTTAGAGGCAAGGAATCAGCCCCAGCATTTT
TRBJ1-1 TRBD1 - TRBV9 CASRRQGGGNTEAFF TGTGCCAGCAGACGACAGGGAGGGGGGAACACTGAAGCTTTCTTT